These T cell receptor beta chains were read from a single sample in a study of cytotoxic CD8 clonotypes in ibrutinib-treated CLL. Method: immunoSEQ multiplex PCR; TCRdb's copy keeps in-frame clones and lacks some. Seen here are over 100,000 clones, approximately 83% observed once, and the top ten hold roughly 1.9%. The sample consisted of PBMCs, taken after 24 months of ibrutinib treatment. These TCRs come from a human donor with chronic lymphocytic leukemia. CDR3s include the opening cysteine and the closing phenylalanine or tryptophan. A D gene is named only where the DNA matches it firmly. A row's size may be missing; if present it is once, few, many or a size class.

d_call clone_size j_call v_call cdr3_nt cdr3_aa
NA once TRBJ1-1 TRBV7-3 TGTGCCAGCAGCCAGATGAACGGTCGTGAAGCTTTCTTT CASSQMNGREAFF
NA NA TRBJ2-3 TRBV28 TGTGCCAGCAGTTTGCGGACTCCGGTTACGCAGTATTTT CASSLRTPVTQYF
TRBD2 NA TRBJ2-7 TRBV28 TGTGCCAGCAGACAGGGACTAGCAGGCGAGCAGTACTTC CASRQGLAGEQYF
NA NA TRBJ2-3 TRBV27 TGTGCCAGCCAGGGGCTCTCCACAGATACGCAGTATTTT CASQGLSTDTQYF
TRBD2 NA TRBJ2-1 TRBV7-2 TGTGCCAGCAGCCCCCAGCGGGGGCAATACAATGAGCAGTTCTTC CASSPQRGQYNEQFF
NA once TRBJ2-3 TRBV9 TGTGCCAGCAGCCCCGGACTACGCACAGATACGCAGTATTTT CASSPGLRTDTQYF
NA few TRBJ1-4 TRBV9 TGTGCCAGCAGCGTAGCGGCGGGCCTAAATGGGGAAAAACTGTTTTTT CASSVAAGLNGEKLFF
NA NA TRBJ2-7 TRBV7-3 TGTGCCAGCAGCCCACGATGGGGCAGTTCCTACGAGCAGTACTTC CASSPRWGSSYEQYF
TRBD2 NA TRBJ2-4 TRBV29-1 TGCAGCGTTGAATTGGGCGGGAGATCTCCAAACATTCAGTACTTC CSVELGGRSPNIQYF
NA NA TRBJ2-3 TRBV28 TGTGCCAGCAGTTTACGTAGTAGCACAGATACGCAGTATTTT CASSLRSSTDTQYF
TRBD2 NA TRBJ2-1 TRBV19 TGTGCCAGTAGTTATAGCGGGGCTAGCAATGAGCAGTTCTTC CASSYSGASNEQFF
TRBD1 NA TRBJ1-5 TRBV15 TGTGCCACCAGCAGAGATCGGGGACAGGGGATGATGGGCAGCAATCAGCCCCAGCATTTT CATSRDRGQGMMGSNQPQHF
NA few TRBJ1-6 TRBV21-1 TGTGCCAGCAGCAACCTACACCAGAGGGGCGGGGGGGATTCACCCCTCCACTTT CASSNLHQRGGGDSPLHF
NA NA TRBJ1-4 TRBV5-8 TGTGCCAGCAGCTTCGGAGTGAGCACTAATGAAAAACTGTTTTTT CASSFGVSTNEKLFF
NA once TRBJ1-1 TRBV7-8 TGTGCCAGCAGTACATATTCCGGGGACACTGAAGCTTTCTTT CASSTYSGDTEAFF
TRBD1 once TRBJ1-1 TRBV27 TGTGCCAGCAGTCGGATAACAGGGGGCGCAGGGAACACTGAAGCTTTCTTT CASSRITGGAGNTEAFF
TRBD1 NA TRBJ2-3 TRBV28 TGTGCCAGCAGTTCGGTGGGGACAGACACAGATACGCAGTATTTT CASSSVGTDTDTQYF
NA NA TRBJ2-7 TRBV5-6 TGTGCCAGCCTTATGGGGCATCTAGAAGACGAGCAGTACTTC CASLMGHLEDEQYF
TRBD1 NA TRBJ2-7 TRBV5-4 TGTGCCAGCAGCTCCCGGGGACAGGCGACATATATATCCTACGAGCAGTACTTC CASSSRGQATYISYEQYF
TRBD1 NA TRBJ1-4 TRBV10-3 TGTGCCATCAGGAAGACAGGGGTAAATGAAAAACTGTTTTTT CAIRKTGVNEKLFF
NA NA TRBJ2-3 TRBV18 TGTGCCAGCTCACCAATGGTAGTGGGCGCAGATACGCAGTATTTT CASSPMVVGADTQYF
TRBD2 NA TRBJ2-1 TRBV9 TGTGCCAGCAGCGTAATAGCGGGGAATGAGCAGTTCTTC CASSVIAGNEQFF
TRBD1 NA TRBJ2-3 TRBV18 TGTGCCAGCTCACCGCAGAGGGGGCTAGATACGCAGTATTTT CASSPQRGLDTQYF
NA NA TRBJ2-7 TRBV9 TGTGCCAGCAGCGCGGGGTTGGGAACAAGGGAGCAGTACTTC CASSAGLGTREQYF
TRBD2 NA TRBJ2-4 TRBV7-9 TGTGCCAGCAGCTTCCCCACGACTAGCGGGAGTCTAGCCAAAAACATTCAGTACTTC CASSFPTTSGSLAKNIQYF
TRBD1 NA TRBJ1-1 TRBV4-2 TGTGCCAGCAGCCAAGGGTCAGGGGGCCCTCAAACTGAAGCTTTCTTT CASSQGSGGPQTEAFF
TRBD1 NA TRBJ1-1 TRBV7-9 TGTGCCAGCAGCTTTTACAGGGGTCCCACTGAAGCTTTCTTT CASSFYRGPTEAFF
NA NA TRBJ1-4 TRBV30 TGTGCCTGGCAGGGTACTACTAATGAAAAACTGTTTTTT CAWQGTTNEKLFF
TRBD1 NA TRBJ1-2 TRBV11-2 TGTGCCAGCAGCCCGACGGGACAGTATGGCTACACCTTC CASSPTGQYGYTF
NA NA TRBJ2-3 TRBV28 TGTGCCAGCAGCCCCGGAGGACCGAACACAGATACGCAGTATTTT CASSPGGPNTDTQYF
TRBD1 NA TRBJ1-4 TRBV5-1 TGCGCCAGCAGCACAAAGACAGGGAACCCCGAAAAACTGTTTTTT CASSTKTGNPEKLFF
NA NA TRBJ1-1 TRBV6-5 TGTGCCAGCAGACGATCTAAGGGGGGGTACACTGAAGCTTTCTTT CASRRSKGGYTEAFF
NA NA TRBJ1-1 TRBV19 TGTGCCAGTAGTATCGCGTGGGCCACTGAAGCTTTCTTT CASSIAWATEAFF
NA few TRBJ1-5 TRBV30 TGTGCCTGGGAGCAGGGTAGCGGCAATCAGCCCCAGCATTTT CAWEQGSGNQPQHF